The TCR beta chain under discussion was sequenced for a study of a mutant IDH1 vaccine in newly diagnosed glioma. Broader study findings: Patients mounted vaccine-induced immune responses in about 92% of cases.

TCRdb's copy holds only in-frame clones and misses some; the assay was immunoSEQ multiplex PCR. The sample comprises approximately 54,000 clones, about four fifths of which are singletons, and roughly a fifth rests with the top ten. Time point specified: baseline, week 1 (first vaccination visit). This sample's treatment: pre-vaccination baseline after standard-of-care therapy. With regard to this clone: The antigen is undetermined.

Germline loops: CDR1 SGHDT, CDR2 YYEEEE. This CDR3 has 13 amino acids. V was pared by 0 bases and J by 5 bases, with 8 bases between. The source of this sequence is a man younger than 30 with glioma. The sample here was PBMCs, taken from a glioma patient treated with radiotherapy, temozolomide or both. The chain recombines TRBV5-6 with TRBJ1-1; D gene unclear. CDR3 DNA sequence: TGTGCCAGCAGCTTGGTCGGGAGGACTGAAGCTTTCTTT. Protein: CASSLVGRTEAFF.